One and the same sample provided the 22 T cell receptor beta chains below, sequenced in a study of blood T cell repertoires in COVID-19. Libraries were prepared by immunoSEQ multiplex PCR; TCRdb keeps only in-frame clonotypes and omits some of them. The sample lists some 130,000 clones; 84% were seen once. The sample was peripheral blood. These TCRs come from a human donor in a cohort sampled during active COVID-19.

The rearrangement uses TRBV11-3 and TRBJ1-1; a weak D match, TRBD1 (6 bases). V was trimmed by 0 bases and J by 3 bases, leaving 11 bases between them. CDR1 is SGHNT, CDR2 YENEEA, per germline. The CDR3 length is 15 residues. CDR3 in amino acids: CASSLEMAGDTEAFF. Written as DNA, the CDR3 is TGTGCCAGCAGCTTAGAGATGGCAGGGGACACTGAAGCTTTCTTT.

CDR3 loop: CASSQAGGGSPLHF. The CDR3 region has the DNA TGTGCCAGCAGCCAAGCGGGGGGGGGTTCACCCCTCCACTTT. The rearrangement joins TRBV3-1 (or the pseudogene TRBV3-2) to TRBJ1-6; tentatively, D is TRBD1 (5 bases). CDR1 LGHDT and CDR2 YNNKEL come from the germline V gene (reference sequence). This CDR3 region has 14 residues. V lost 1 base and J 9 bases, leaving 10 bases between the germline ends.

V gene TRBV7-9 combines with J gene TRBJ1-5, with 7 bases that match TRBD1. CDR1 and CDR2 (germline): SEHNR, FQNEAQ (reference sequence). The CDR3 is 14 residues long. V lost 5 bases, J lost 5 bases, and 6 bases stayed unmatched. In nucleotides, the CDR3 is TGTGCCAGCAGCCCGGGACAGCCTTATCAGCCCCAGCATTTT. Translating gives CASSPGQPYQPQHF.

This rearrangement joins TRBV10-3 to TRBJ1-4; 7 nucleotides match TRBD1. The CDR3 totals 14 residues. The ends lost 5 bases at V and 4 bases at J; junction bases unmatched: 4. Germline CDR1 and CDR2: ENHRY and SYGVKD. CDR3 region: CAISPGGVNEKLFF. CDR3 coding DNA: TGTGCCATCAGTCCAGGGGGAGTTAATGAAAAACTGTTTTTT.

This clone has just a few counts. The chain couples TRBV6-4 to TRBJ2-1, with TRBD2 matching over 7 bases. This CDR3 is built from 15 residues. In germline, CDR1 is MRHNA, CDR2 SNTAGT. After removal of 0 bases from V and 6 bases from J, the junction contained 5 bases not matched to a gene. CDR3 sequence reads: CASSDSGGRANEQFF. In nucleotides, the CDR3 is TGTGCCAGCAGTGACTCTGGCGGGAGAGCCAATGAGCAGTTCTTC.

This sequence joins TRBV3-1 (or the pseudogene TRBV3-2) and TRBJ2-4, with D possibly TRBD1 on 6 matching bases. The length of the CDR3 is 20 residues. Looked up from germline, CDR1 is LGHDT and CDR2 is YNNKEL (reference sequence). The V gene lost 5 bases and the J gene lost 0 bases, with 26 bases spanning the gap. For the CDR3, the DNA is TGTGCCAGCAGCGGCCGGGACACTTACCTAGGAATTCTAGCCAAAAACATTCAGTACTTC. It specifies CASSGRDTYLGILAKNIQYF.

This clone is a singleton in its sample. The chain has TRBV7-2 and TRBJ1-5; weak D call: TRBD1 (5 bases). The V gene's germline CDR1 is SGHTA and CDR2 FQGNSA. This CDR3 contains 14 residues. Trimming stripped 0 bases from V and 11 bases from J, with 14 bases between. The CDR3 DNA sequence: TGTGCCAGCAGCTTAGCGGGTCAGGGCGGAACCCAGCATTTT. Translation: CASSLAGQGGTQHF.

The rearrangement joins TRBV4-2 to TRBJ2-1, with 7 nucleotides matching TRBD2. The CDR3 loop spans 14 amino acids. CDR1 LGHNA and CDR2 YNFKEQ come from the germline V gene. The J segment lost 8 bases and the V segment lost 3 bases, leaving 7 bases of the junction unmatched. CDR3 DNA: TGTGCCAGCAGCCAGGGGCGGGGGATAGATGAGCAGTTCTTC. Translated: CASSQGRGIDEQFF.

The chain employs TRBV30 and TRBJ1-1, with D perhaps TRBD1 (6 bases). V was pared by 2 bases and J by 5 bases, with 6 bases between. Germline-derived CDR1 and CDR2 are GTSNPN and SVGIG (reference sequence). CDR3 size: 11 residues. The CDR3 nucleotides are TGTGCCTGGAGTCAGGGGACTGAAGCTTTCTTT. Its translation is CAWSQGTEAFF.

The chain employs TRBV5-8 and TRBJ1-1, with D possibly matching TRBD1 (6 bases). The CDR3 length is 13 residues. Germline V CDR1 and CDR2: SGHTS, YDEGEE. Trimming stripped 4 bases from V and 4 bases from J, with 11 bases between. CDR3 DNA: TGTGCCAGCAGCAACAGGGTGGCCACTGAAGCTTTCTTT. Amino acids: CASSNRVATEAFF. Combining the CDR3 with reference TRBV5-8 and TRBJ1-1 gives the whole variable domain EAGVTQSPTHLIKTRGQQATLRCSPISGHTSVYWYQQALGLGLQFLLWYDEGEERNRGNFPPRFSGRQFPNYSSELNVNALELEDSALYLCASSNRVATEAFFGQGTRLTVV.

The chain couples TRBV5-1 to TRBJ2-5; 9 nucleotides match TRBD2. The CDR3 loop spans 15 amino acids. Trimming at V came to 3 bases and at J to 2 bases, leaving 5 bases not matched to a gene. Looked up from germline, CDR1 is SGHRS and CDR2 is YFSETQ. As DNA, the CDR3 is TGCGCCAGCAGCTGGGGGCTAGCGGGGCAAGAGACCCAGTACTTC. Amino acids: CASSWGLAGQETQYF.

This clone has just a few counts. This chain links TRBV27 with TRBJ2-1, with 10 bases fitting TRBD2. CDR1 and CDR2 (germline): MNHEY, SMNVEV (reference sequence). The CDR3 consists of 15 residues. J gave up 4 bases and V 4 bases, and 4 bases lay outside the gene matches. Written as DNA, the CDR3 is TGTGCCAGCAGTTCCCAGCGGGGGGGTTACAATGAGCAGTTCTTC. Translating gives CASSSQRGGYNEQFF.

The chain's CDR3 is CASSPSRDRDSFF. CDR3 coding DNA: TGTGCCAGCTCACCATCCCGGGACAGGGACTCTTTCTTT. The rearrangement uses TRBV18 and TRBJ1-1; 9 bases agree with TRBD1. The V segment lost 2 bases and the J segment 12 bases; nucleotides outside the gene matches: 7. This CDR3 contains 13 residues. The germline V gene has CDR1 KGHSH and CDR2 LQKENI.

J is TRBJ2-2 and V is TRBV3-1 (or the pseudogene TRBV3-2); weak D call: TRBD1 (6 bases). V lost 0 bases, J lost 5 bases, and 10 bases lay in between. The CDR3 contains 15 residues. CDR1 and CDR2 (germline): LGHDT, YNNKEL (reference sequence). DNA for the CDR3: TGTGCCAGCAGCCAAGAAACAGGGTTAACCGGGGAGCTGTTTTTT. It yields the protein CASSQETGLTGELFF.

V gene TRBV6-2 or TRBV6-3 combines with J gene TRBJ1-2, with D uncertain. Trimming stripped 5 bases from V and 4 bases from J, with 8 bases between. The CDR3 runs 12 residues. The germline V gene encodes CDR1 MNHEY and CDR2 SVGEGT. CDR3 protein: CASSPRGYGYTF. CDR3 DNA sequence: TGTGCCAGCAGTCCGCGGGGCTATGGCTACACCTTC.

This chain links TRBV19 with TRBJ1-1, with 7 bases identical to TRBD1. In germline, CDR1 is LNHDA, CDR2 SQIVND (reference sequence). The CDR3 totals 13 residues. Trimming removed 4 bases from V and 3 bases from J; junction bases left unmatched: 2. The CDR3 bases are TGTGCCAGTAGTACTACAGGGGACACTGAAGCTTTCTTT. Its translation: CASSTTGDTEAFF.

The chain couples TRBV4-3 to TRBJ2-7, with D possibly matching TRBD2 (7 bases). V lost 4 bases, J lost 6 bases, and 10 bases lay in between. The CDR3 runs to 12 residues. Germline V gene lookup returns CDR1 LGHNA and CDR2 YSLEER. CDR3 sequence (DNA): TGCGCCAGCAGCCGGGGGGGGCGCGAGCAGTACTTC. Translating gives CASSRGGREQYF.

The chain links TRBV19 to TRBJ1-1; no definite D call. This CDR3 contains 15 residues. Germline assignment: CDR1 LNHDA and CDR2 SQIVND (reference sequence). V was trimmed by 9 bases and J by 2 bases, leaving 19 bases between them. The CDR3 sequence is CASRNTVRGNTEAFF. As DNA, the CDR3 is TGTGCCAGCCGAAATACAGTGCGGGGAAACACTGAAGCTTTCTTT.

The chain carries TRBV29-1 and TRBJ1-1; the match to TRBD1 covers 8 bases. The V gene's germline CDR1 is SQVTM and CDR2 ANQGSEA. Trimming at V came to 4 bases and at J to 1 base, leaving 5 bases not matched to a gene. The CDR3 length is 14 residues. CDR3 nucleotide sequence: TGCAGCGTTGTGGGTGGGACAGGGAACACTGAAGCTTTCTTT. This encodes CSVVGGTGNTEAFF.

This clone was recorded a few times. This chain joins TRBV2 and TRBJ2-1; no clear D. Germline assignment: CDR1 SNHLY and CDR2 FYNNEI. V was trimmed by 4 bases and J by 9 bases, leaving 4 bases between them. This CDR3 contains 10 residues. The CDR3 bases are TGTGCCAGCAGTGTAATTGAGCAGTTCTTC. Amino acid sequence: CASSVIEQFF.

This rearrangement joins TRBV7-2 to TRBJ2-1; 12 bases map to TRBD2. V dropped 5 bases and J dropped 6; count of bases not matched to a gene: 8. Germline V gene sequence: CDR1 SGHTA, CDR2 FQGNSA. The CDR3 spans 16 residues. The CDR3, as DNA: TGTGCCAGCAGCCCAAAGACTAGCGGGGGAGGCAATGAGCAGTTCTTC. It specifies CASSPKTSGGGNEQFF.

This clone has a single count. V gene TRBV6-5 combines with J gene TRBJ1-6, with 12 bases lining up with TRBD1. The length of the CDR3 is 15 residues. Germline V lookup: CDR1 MNHEY, CDR2 SVGAGI. V shed 6 bases, J shed 10 bases, and the junction held 7 bases outside the gene matches. Written as DNA, the CDR3 is TGTGCCAGCAGGGGGACAGGGGGCGCCGGATCACCCCTCCACTTT. As protein: CASRGTGGAGSPLHF.